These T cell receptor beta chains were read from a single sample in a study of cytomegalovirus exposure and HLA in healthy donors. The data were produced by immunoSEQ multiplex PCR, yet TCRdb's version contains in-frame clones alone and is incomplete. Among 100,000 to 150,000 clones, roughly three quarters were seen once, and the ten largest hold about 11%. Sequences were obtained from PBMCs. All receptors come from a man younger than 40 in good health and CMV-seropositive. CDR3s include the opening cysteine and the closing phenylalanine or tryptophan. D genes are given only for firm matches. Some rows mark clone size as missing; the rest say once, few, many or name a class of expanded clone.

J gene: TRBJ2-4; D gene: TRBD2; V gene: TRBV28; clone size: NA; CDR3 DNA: TGTGCCAGCAGTTTTAGGCGGGAGAGCAACATTCAGTACTTC; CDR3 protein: CASSFRRESNIQYF
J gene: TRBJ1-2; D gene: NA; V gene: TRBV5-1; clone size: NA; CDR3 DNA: TGCGCCAGCAGCCTAAGTTGGACAGATGGCTACACCTTC; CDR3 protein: CASSLSWTDGYTF
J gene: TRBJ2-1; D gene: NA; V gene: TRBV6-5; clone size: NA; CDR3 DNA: TGTGCCAGCAGTTATGGGGGCGGCTCCTACAATGAGCAGTTCTTC; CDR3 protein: CASSYGGGSYNEQFF
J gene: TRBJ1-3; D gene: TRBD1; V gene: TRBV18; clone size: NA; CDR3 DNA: TGTGCCAGCTCACCTGGGACAGCTTCTGGAAACACCATATATTTT; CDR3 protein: CASSPGTASGNTIYF
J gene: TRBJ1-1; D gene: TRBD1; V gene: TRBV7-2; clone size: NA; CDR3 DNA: TGTGCCAGCAGCCGCGGGGACAGAAGGAACACTGAAGCTTTCTTT; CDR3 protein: CASSRGDRRNTEAFF
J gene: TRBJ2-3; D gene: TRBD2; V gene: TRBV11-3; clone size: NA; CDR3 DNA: TGTGCCAGCAGCTCCGGACTAGCGGGAGTCGGGGACACAGATACGCAGTATTTT; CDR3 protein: CASSSGLAGVGDTDTQYF
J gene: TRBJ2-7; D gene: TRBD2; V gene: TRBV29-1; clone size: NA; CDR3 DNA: TGCAGCACCCGGGGGGGCTCAAAGGGGTACGAGCAGTACTTC; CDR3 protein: CSTRGGSKGYEQYF
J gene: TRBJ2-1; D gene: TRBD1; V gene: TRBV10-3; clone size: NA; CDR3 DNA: TGTGCCATCAGAGGACAGGGCCCCTACAATGAGCAGTTCTTC; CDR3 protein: CAIRGQGPYNEQFF
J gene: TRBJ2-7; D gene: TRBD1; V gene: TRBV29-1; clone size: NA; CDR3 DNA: TGCAGCGTTGTAAAGGGGGCGCGAGACGGAACCTACGAGCAGTACTTC; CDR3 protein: CSVVKGARDGTYEQYF
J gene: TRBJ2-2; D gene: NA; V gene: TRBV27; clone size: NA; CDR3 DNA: TGTGCCAGCAGTTTACGGGCCGGGAGTTTCGGGGAGCTGTTTTTT; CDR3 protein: CASSLRAGSFGELFF
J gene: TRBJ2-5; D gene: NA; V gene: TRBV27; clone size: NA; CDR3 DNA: TGTGCCAGCAGTTTCGGCAGGGTTGAGACCCAGTACTTC; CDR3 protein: CASSFGRVETQYF
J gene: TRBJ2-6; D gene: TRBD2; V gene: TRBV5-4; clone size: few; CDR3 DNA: TGTGCCAGCAGCCGGGGGGGGATTCCCTCTGGGGCCAACGTCCTGACTTTC; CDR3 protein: CASSRGGIPSGANVLTF
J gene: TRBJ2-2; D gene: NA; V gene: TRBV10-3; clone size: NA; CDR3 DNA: TGTGCCATCAGTGAGTCGGCAGAGGGCACCGGGGAGCTGTTTTTT; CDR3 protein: CAISESAEGTGELFF
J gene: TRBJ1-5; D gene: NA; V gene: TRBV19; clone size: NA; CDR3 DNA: TGTGCCAGTAGTATTTCGTCCGGGGGGATGCCCCAGCATTTT; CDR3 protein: CASSISSGGMPQHF
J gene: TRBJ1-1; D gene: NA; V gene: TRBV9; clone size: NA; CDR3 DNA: TGTGCCAGCAGCGCCCCGGGGGGAGCTGAAGCTTTCTTT; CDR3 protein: CASSAPGGAEAFF
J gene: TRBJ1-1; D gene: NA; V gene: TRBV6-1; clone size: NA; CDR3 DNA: TGTGCCAGCAGTGTAATCAGAGTGACAGGAAACACTGAAGCTTTCTTT; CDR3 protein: CASSVIRVTGNTEAFF
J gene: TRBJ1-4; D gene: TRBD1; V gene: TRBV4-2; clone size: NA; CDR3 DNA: TGTGCCAGCAGCCATCAAAAGGACAGGGCAAGCAGCGAAAAACTGTTTTTT; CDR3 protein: CASSHQKDRASSEKLFF
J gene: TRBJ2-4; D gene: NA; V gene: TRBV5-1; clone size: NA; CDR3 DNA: TGCGCCAGCAAGGCCCCGGGGGCCAAAAACATTCAGTACTTC; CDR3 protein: CASKAPGAKNIQYF
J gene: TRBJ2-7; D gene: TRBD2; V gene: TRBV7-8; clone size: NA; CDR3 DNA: TGTGCCAGCAGCTTAAGTAGCGGGACTTACGAGCAGTACTTC; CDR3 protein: CASSLSSGTYEQYF
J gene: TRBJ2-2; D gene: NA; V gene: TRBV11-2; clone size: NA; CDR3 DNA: TGTGCCAGCAGCTTAGATCGGGGCACCGGGGAGCTGTTTTTT; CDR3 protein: CASSLDRGTGELFF
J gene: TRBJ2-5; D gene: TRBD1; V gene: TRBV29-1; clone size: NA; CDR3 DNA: TGCAGCGTTGAAGCGGGGACAGTCCAAGAGACCCAGTACTTC; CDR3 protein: CSVEAGTVQETQYF
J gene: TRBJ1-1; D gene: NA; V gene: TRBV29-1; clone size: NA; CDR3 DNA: TGCAGCGTTGAATCCCCAGGGTCAAACACTGAAGCTTTCTTT; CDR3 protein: CSVESPGSNTEAFF
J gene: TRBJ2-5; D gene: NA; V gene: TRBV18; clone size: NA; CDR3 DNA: TGTGCCAGCTCACCGGGACCAGGGGTCCAAGAGACCCAGTACTTC; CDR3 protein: CASSPGPGVQETQYF
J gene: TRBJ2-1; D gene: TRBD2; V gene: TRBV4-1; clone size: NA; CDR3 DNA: TGCGCCAGCAGCCAAGATCGACTAGCGGAGCCCTACAATGAGCAGTTCTTC; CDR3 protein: CASSQDRLAEPYNEQFF
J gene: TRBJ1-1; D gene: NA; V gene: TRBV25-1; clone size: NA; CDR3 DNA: TGTGCCAGCTTTGGGGAGATGAACACTGAAGCTTTCTTT; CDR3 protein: CASFGEMNTEAFF
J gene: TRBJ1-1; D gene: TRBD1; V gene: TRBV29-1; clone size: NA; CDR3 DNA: TGCAGCGACGTCCGCCGGGACAGGGGGCAGAGGAACACTGAAGCTTTCTTT; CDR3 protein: CSDVRRDRGQRNTEAFF
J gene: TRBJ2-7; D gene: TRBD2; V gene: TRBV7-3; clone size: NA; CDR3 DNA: TGTGCCAGCAGCCCCTTTCCGGGAGGGACGGGCGAGCAGTACTTC; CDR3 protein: CASSPFPGGTGEQYF
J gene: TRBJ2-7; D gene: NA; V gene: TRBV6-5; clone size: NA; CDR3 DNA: TGTGCCAGCAGTCCGGCCGGGAGTTCCTACGAGCAGTACTTC; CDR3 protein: CASSPAGSSYEQYF
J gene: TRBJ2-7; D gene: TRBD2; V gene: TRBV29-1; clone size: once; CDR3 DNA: TGCAGCGTACGGACTAGCCACAACGAGCAGTACTTC; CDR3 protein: CSVRTSHNEQYF
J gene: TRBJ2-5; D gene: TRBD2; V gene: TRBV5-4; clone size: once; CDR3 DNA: TGTGCCAGCAGCTTGGCCGGCCCGGGAGGAGAGACCCAGTACTTC; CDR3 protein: CASSLAGPGGETQYF
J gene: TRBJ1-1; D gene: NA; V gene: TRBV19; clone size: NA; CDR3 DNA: TGTGCCAGTAGTTGGTTCTTCGGCGGAAACACTGAAGCTTTCTTT; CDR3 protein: CASSWFFGGNTEAFF
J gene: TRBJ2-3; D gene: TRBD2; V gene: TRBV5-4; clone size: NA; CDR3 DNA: TGTGCCAGCAGCTTCGGTGCGGGAGGGCCGACAGATACGCAGTATTTT; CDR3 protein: CASSFGAGGPTDTQYF
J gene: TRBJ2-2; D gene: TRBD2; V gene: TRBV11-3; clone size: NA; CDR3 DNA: TGTGCCAGCAGCCCAACTAGCGGGAGGGCCACCGGGGAGCTGTTTTTT; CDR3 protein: CASSPTSGRATGELFF
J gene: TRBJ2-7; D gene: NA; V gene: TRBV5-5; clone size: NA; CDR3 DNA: TGTGCCAGCAGCTACCGGGACACCTACGAGCAGTACTTC; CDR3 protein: CASSYRDTYEQYF
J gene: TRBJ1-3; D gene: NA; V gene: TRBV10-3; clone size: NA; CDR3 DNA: TGTGCCATCAGTGAGTCGGTAGACTCTGGAAACACCATATATTTT; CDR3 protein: CAISESVDSGNTIYF
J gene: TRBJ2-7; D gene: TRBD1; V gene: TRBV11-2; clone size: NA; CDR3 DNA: TGTGCCAGCAGCTTAGGCGGGACAGGGTTCTTTTACGAGCAGTACTTC; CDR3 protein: CASSLGGTGFFYEQYF
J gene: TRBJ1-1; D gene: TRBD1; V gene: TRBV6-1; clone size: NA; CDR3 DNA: TGTGCCAGCAGTGACAGGGGGCATATGAACACTGAAGCTTTCTTT; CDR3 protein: CASSDRGHMNTEAFF
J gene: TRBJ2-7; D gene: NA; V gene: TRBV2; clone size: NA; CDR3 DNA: TGTGCCAGCAGTGAAGGACGCGGAAACTACGAGCAGTACTTC; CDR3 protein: CASSEGRGNYEQYF
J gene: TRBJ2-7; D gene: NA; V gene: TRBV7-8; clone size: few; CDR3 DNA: TGTGCCAGCAGCTTAGGTGGTAGGAGCTCCTACGAGCAGTACTTC; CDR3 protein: CASSLGGRSSYEQYF
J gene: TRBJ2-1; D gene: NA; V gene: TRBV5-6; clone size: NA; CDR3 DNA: TGTGCCAGCAGCTTAGGCACAGGGTATAGGAATGAGCAGTTCTTC; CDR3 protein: CASSLGTGYRNEQFF
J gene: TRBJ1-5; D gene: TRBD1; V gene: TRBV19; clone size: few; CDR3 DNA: TGTGCCAGTAGTCGACAGGGGGACTATCAGCCCCAGCATTTT; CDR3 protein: CASSRQGDYQPQHF
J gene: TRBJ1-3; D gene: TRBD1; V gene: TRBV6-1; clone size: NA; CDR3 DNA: TGTGCCAGCAGGGGGACAGCAGTCTCTGGAAACACCATATATTTT; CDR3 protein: CASRGTAVSGNTIYF
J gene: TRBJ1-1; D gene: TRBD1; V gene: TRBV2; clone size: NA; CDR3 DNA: TGTGCCAGCAGGGACAGGGGCTGGGGCACTGAAGCTTTCTTT; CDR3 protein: CASRDRGWGTEAFF
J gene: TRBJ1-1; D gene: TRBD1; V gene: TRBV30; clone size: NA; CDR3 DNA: TGTGCCTGGATGGACAGGGGCGGATATGAAGCTTTCTTT; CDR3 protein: CAWMDRGGYEAFF
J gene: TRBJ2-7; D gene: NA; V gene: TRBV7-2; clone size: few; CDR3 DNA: TGTGCCAGCAGCTTAGATGCGGGATACCGCTACGAGCAGTACTTC; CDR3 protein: CASSLDAGYRYEQYF
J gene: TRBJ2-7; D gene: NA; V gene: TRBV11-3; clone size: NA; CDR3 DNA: TGTGCCAGCAGCTTAGGCGGGAACTACGAGCAGTACTTC; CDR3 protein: CASSLGGNYEQYF
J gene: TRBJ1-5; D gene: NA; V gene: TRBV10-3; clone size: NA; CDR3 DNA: TGTGCCATCAGTGAAGGGGGTTTGAGCAATCAGCCCCAGCATTTT; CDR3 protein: CAISEGGLSNQPQHF
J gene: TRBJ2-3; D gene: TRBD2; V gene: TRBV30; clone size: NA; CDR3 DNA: TGTGCCTGGACTAGCGGGAGGGTAGCAGATACGCAGTATTTT; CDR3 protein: CAWTSGRVADTQYF
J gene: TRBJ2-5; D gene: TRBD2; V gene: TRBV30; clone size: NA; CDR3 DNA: TGTGCCTGGAGCCTAACTAGCGGTCAAGAGACCCAGTACTTC; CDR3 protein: CAWSLTSGQETQYF
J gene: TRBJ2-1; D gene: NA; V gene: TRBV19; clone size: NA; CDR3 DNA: TGTGCCAGTAGAGCGGCCCTAGCGTCGTACAATGAGCAGTTCTTC; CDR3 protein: CASRAALASYNEQFF
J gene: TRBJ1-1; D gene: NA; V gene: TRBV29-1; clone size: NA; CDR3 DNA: TGCAGCGCCGCCACAGATATGAACACTGAAGCTTTCTTT; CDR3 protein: CSAATDMNTEAFF
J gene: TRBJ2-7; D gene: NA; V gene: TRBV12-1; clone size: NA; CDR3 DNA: TGTGCCAGCAGCTTCGTAAAACCTGGGGACAGGGAAAGGTTGAACTCCTACGAGCAGTACTTC; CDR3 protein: CASSFVKPGDRERLNSYEQYF
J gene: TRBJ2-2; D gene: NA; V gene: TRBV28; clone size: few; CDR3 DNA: TGTGCCAGCAGTTTCCCCTCGGGAGTTCCGAACACCGGGGAGCTGTTTTTT; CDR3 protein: CASSFPSGVPNTGELFF
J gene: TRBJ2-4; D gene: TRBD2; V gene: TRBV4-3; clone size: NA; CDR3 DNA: TGCGCCAGCAGCCAAGATTCCTTGACTAGCCCTCAGTACTTC; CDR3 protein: CASSQDSLTSPQYF
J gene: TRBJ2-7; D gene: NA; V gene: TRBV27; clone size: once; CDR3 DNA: TGTGCCAGCAGTCTAACCAGCAAGAGGATCAACTCCGAGCAGTACTTC; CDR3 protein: CASSLTSKRINSEQYF
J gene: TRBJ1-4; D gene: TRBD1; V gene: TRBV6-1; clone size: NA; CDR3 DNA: TGTGCCAGCAGGGTTGGGGACAGGGTTGTGACAAAACTGTTTTTT; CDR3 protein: CASRVGDRVVTKLFF
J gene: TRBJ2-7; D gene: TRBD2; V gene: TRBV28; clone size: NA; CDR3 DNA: TGTGCCAGCAGTTATACCGGGACTAACTACGAGCAGTACTTC; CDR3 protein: CASSYTGTNYEQYF
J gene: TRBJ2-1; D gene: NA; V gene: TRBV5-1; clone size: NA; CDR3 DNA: TGCGCCAGCAGCAAAGGGGACAATGAGCAGTTCTTC; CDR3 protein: CASSKGDNEQFF
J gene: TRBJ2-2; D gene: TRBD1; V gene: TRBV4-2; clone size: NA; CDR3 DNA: TGTGCCAGCAGCCAAGACCCGTCAGGGGGCCACACCGGGGAGCTGTTTTTT; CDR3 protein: CASSQDPSGGHTGELFF